Below, one TCR beta chain is given with its context. One end of the junction fails to match germline, which may point to a read error. The sample belongs to a study of T cells in Graves' hyperthyroidism and ophthalmopathy. The overall study: Once the initial diagnosis was made, peripheral blood was obtained before any treatment.

CDR3 length equals 13 residues. Germline CDR1 is SGDLS and CDR2 is YYNGEE. The investigators amplified TCR beta CDR3 regions from RNA transcripts. The TCR CDR3 was amplified in a first-round RT-PCR using the HTBI primer set. TCRdb reprocessed the multiplex PCR reads via MiXCR and lists one record per CDR3 protein. The sample carries around 60,000 distinct CDR3 sequences, roughly 52% recorded once. The chain links TRBV9 to TRBJ1-1, with no clear D. Sequencing was carried out using blood. The sequence derives from a woman aged 25 to 39 with Graves' ophthalmopathy. The CDR3 sequence: CASGGGGNTEAFF. The DNA for the CDR3 is TGCGCCAGCGGCGGCGGAGGGAACACTGAAGCTTTCTTT.